The 27 T cell receptor beta chains given below trace back to one sample, sequenced in a study of metastatic and nonmetastatic thyroid tumors. There were no patients who had received any treatment before thyroid surgery. With MiXCR, TCRdb reprocessed the PCR reads. The table shows 30,000 to 35,000 clones, with 20% to 25% occurring only once. The sequenced material came from tumor tissue. Source of these receptors: a male donor with papillary thyroid cancer or a benign thyroid nodule (not recorded which). Some clones in this sample may be carry-over from other donors' samples.

For this clone: As the CDR3 is not closed by the conserved phenylalanine or tryptophan, this likely results from a read error. The genes are TRBV6-2 or TRBV6-3 and TRBJ2-7; 9 bases agree with TRBD2. Losses at the gene ends were 2 bases for V and 4 bases for J; bases not matched to a gene: 9. Germline values: CDR1 MNHEY, CDR2 SVGEGT. The CDR3 extends over 16 amino acids. CDR3 coding DNA: TGTGCCAGCAGTTACGCCCTTAGCGGGAGCTGGTACGAGCAGTACATC. Its translation is CASSYALSGSWYEQYI.

This clone was observed a handful of times. Compared with germline, one end of the junction differs, possibly owing to a read error. V and J are TRBV6-2 or TRBV6-3 and TRBJ1-6; D is unclear. The CDR3 is 12 amino acids. The V gene's germline CDR1 is MNHEY and CDR2 SVGEGT. For the CDR3, the DNA is TGTGCCAGCGCGGACGTGGGTTCACCCCCCCACTTT. Translated: CASADVGSPPHF.

This clone rates as medium-sized (0.01 to 0.1%). The chain carries TRBV2 and TRBJ2-7, with D maybe TRBD1 (6 bases). Trimming pared 6 bases from V and 2 bases from J, leaving 11 bases between. The germline gives CDR1 SNHLY, CDR2 FYNNEI. The CDR3 totals 13 residues. In DNA form, the CDR3 reads TGTGCCAGCAGCCGGACAGCAACCTACGAGCAGTACTTC. This sequence encodes CASSRTATYEQYF.

The chain uses TRBV7-6 and TRBJ2-1; D may be TRBD2 (6 bases). Germline lookup yields CDR1 SGHVS and CDR2 FNYEAQ. V lost 1 base and J 9 bases, leaving 16 bases between the germline ends. The CDR3 has 15 amino acids. CDR3 region: CASSLDRQGGSEQFF. CDR3 sequence (DNA): TGTGCCAGCAGCTTAGATCGTCAGGGAGGCAGTGAGCAGTTCTTC.

This clone was observed many times. The chain links TRBV11-2 to TRBJ2-1; D perhaps matches TRBD2 (5 bases). V was trimmed by 0 bases and J by 10 bases, leaving 13 bases between them. The CDR3 is 14 residues long. Germline V gene sequence: CDR1 SGHAT, CDR2 FQNNGV. Written as DNA, the CDR3 is TGTGCCAGCAGCTTAGAGTGGGAGCTACGAGAGCAGTTCTTC. It encodes CASSLEWELREQFF.

This clone occurred many times. This chain connects TRBV5-1 to TRBJ1-3; TRBD1 is a possible D gene (5 bases). Trimming cost V 0 bases and J 3 bases, with 10 bases left between them. From germline, CDR1 is SGHRS and CDR2 YFSETQ. The CDR3 has 15 residues. The CDR3, as DNA: TGCGCCAGCAGCTTGGACCACAGGCTTGGAAACACCATATATTTT. Translated: CASSLDHRLGNTIYF.

This clone has only a few counts. A read error may account for a junction end that differs from germline. The genes are TRBV6-2 or TRBV6-3 and TRBJ1-5; D not certain. The CDR3 loop spans 14 amino acids. Germline CDR1 and CDR2: MNHEY and SVGEGT. The CDR3: CAGSYSQAQWPQHF. The CDR3 DNA is TGTGCCGGCAGTTACTCTCAGGCACAGTGGCCCCAGCATTTT.

This sequence joins TRBV3-1 and TRBJ2-7; D is undetermined. The V gene lost 3 bases and the J gene lost 4 bases, with 13 bases spanning the gap. The CDR3 spans 14 residues. Germline V lookup: CDR1 LGHDT, CDR2 YNNKEL (reference sequence). The CDR3 DNA sequence: TGTGCCAGCAGCCACACTATCGTCCATTACGAGCAGTACTTC. This codes for CASSHTIVHYEQYF.

This clone was detected many times. The V and J genes are TRBV7-9 and TRBJ2-1, with 11 bases matching TRBD2. Unmatched junction bases numbered 5, after V lost 0 bases and J lost 4 bases. The germline V gene encodes CDR1 SEHNR and CDR2 FQNEAQ (reference sequence). CDR3 length: 17 residues. The CDR3 DNA follows: TGTGCCAGCAGCTTAGCCCTTACTAGCGGGAGTTACAATGAGCAGTTCTTC. It encodes CASSLALTSGSYNEQFF.

This clone has ten or more counts. The V call is TRBV11-3, the J call TRBJ2-3, with 8 positions matching TRBD2. The J segment lost 3 bases and the V segment lost 1 base, leaving 9 bases of the junction unmatched. The CDR3 runs to 17 residues. Per germline, CDR1 SGHNT and CDR2 YENEEA. CDR3 sequence: CASSLGGAVAGTDTQYF. CDR3 coding DNA: TGTGCCAGCAGCTTAGGGGGAGCGGTAGCGGGGACAGATACGCAGTATTTT.

As for this clone: A junction end diverges from the germline sequence, so it may reflect a read error. The rearrangement joins TRBV20-1 to TRBJ2-1, with 10 bases matching TRBD2. The CDR3 loop spans 17 amino acids. From germline, CDR1 is DFQATT and CDR2 SNEGSKA (reference sequence). The CDR3 bases are TGCAGTTCTAGAGATAGGGCACTAGCGGGGCTCTACAATGAGCAGTTCTTC. As protein: CSSRDRALAGLYNEQFF.

This clone was recorded many times. CDR3 bases: TGTGCCACCAGCGAGGGACTAGGCAAAGATACGCAGTATTTT. Its translation: CATSEGLGKDTQYF. The genes are TRBV24-1 and TRBJ2-3, with 8 bases lining up with TRBD2. The CDR3 consists of 14 residues. Trimming took 7 bases from V and 5 from J; bases not matched to a gene: 7. The V gene's germline CDR1 is KGHDR and CDR2 SFDVKD.

The V call is TRBV4-1, the J call TRBJ2-1; TRBD2 aligns across 8 bases. The V and J ends lost 2 bases and 8 bases, in that order; junction bases with no gene match: 8. There are 15 residues in the CDR3. Per germline, CDR1 MGHRA and CDR2 YSYEKL. CDR3 DNA sequence: TGCGCCAGCAGCCAATCAGCGGGAGCGGGCGATGAGCAGTTCTTC. It codes for CASSQSAGAGDEQFF.

This clone has a handful of counts. This rearrangement joins TRBV6-1 to TRBJ1-1; D unresolved. Germline values: CDR1 MNHNS, CDR2 SASEGT. Deletions cut 4 bases from V and 1 base from J, with 7 bases between. The CDR3 is 13 residues long. As DNA, the CDR3 is TGTGCCAGCAGTGTGAAGGGGAACACTGAAGCTTTCTTT. Encoded protein: CASSVKGNTEAFF.

This clone was counted at least ten times. The same CDR3 arises from other DNA sequences in this sample as well. This sequence joins TRBV5-6 and TRBJ2-1, with D tentatively TRBD1 (6 bases). This CDR3 contains 12 residues. Germline V gives CDR1 SGHDT, CDR2 YYEEEE. Between the trimmed V and J ends, which lost 4 bases and 6 bases, there was a span of 8 bases. This CDR3 is CASSNRVNEQFF. The CDR3 DNA reads as TGTGCCAGCAGCAACAGGGTCAATGAGCAGTTCTTC.

This clone was seen at least ten times. This may come from a read error, since a much larger clone is one base off. The chain has TRBV7-8 and TRBJ1-1, with 9 bases that match TRBD1. The germline V gene has CDR1 SGHVS and CDR2 FQNEAQ. CDR3 length: 12 amino acids. The V gene end was trimmed by 5 bases and the J gene end by 8 bases; junction bases not matched to a gene: 3. For the CDR3, the DNA is TGTGCCAGCAGCCCGGGGACAGGGGAAGCTTTCTTT. Amino acids: CASSPGTGEAFF.

Many counts were recorded for this clone. V is TRBV20-1 and J is TRBJ2-3; maybe TRBD1 (6 bases). Germline CDR1 DFQATT, CDR2 SNEGSKA (reference sequence). The CDR3 totals 13 residues. The V and J ends lost 5 bases and 4 bases respectively, with 13 bases between them. The CDR3 region is CSADLQGADTQYF. CDR3 DNA: TGCAGTGCTGACTTACAGGGAGCAGATACGCAGTATTTT.

This clone was seen many times. V usage is TRBV10-2 and J usage is TRBJ1-2; 7 bases agree with TRBD1. The V gene end was trimmed by 3 bases and the J gene end by 9 bases; junction bases not matched to a gene: 7. CDR1 and CDR2 from the germline V gene are WSHSY and SAAADI. CDR3 length equals 13 residues. CDR3 protein: CASSEQGLVSYTF. For the CDR3, the DNA is TGCGCCAGCAGTGAACAGGGGTTGGTTAGCTACACCTTC.

This clone occurred many times. This chain joins TRBV9 and TRBJ2-1; D unresolved. V lost 0 bases, J lost 0 bases, and 7 bases lay in between. Germline CDR1 SGDLS, CDR2 YYNGEE. This CDR3 spans 15 amino acids. CDR3 sequence: CASSVDASSYNEQFF. For the CDR3, the DNA is TGTGCCAGCAGCGTAGACGCCAGCTCCTACAATGAGCAGTTCTTC.

At least ten counts were recorded for this clone. The CDR3 is CASSSTQGARNAFF. The CDR3 nucleotides are TGTGCCAGCAGTTCCACACAGGGGGCGAGGAACGCTTTCTTT. The chain couples TRBV6-2 or TRBV6-3 to TRBJ1-1, with 9 nucleotides matching TRBD1. The germline CDR1 and CDR2 sequences are MNHEY and SVGEGT. The CDR3 extends over 14 amino acids. V shed 4 bases and J 11 bases; nucleotides not matched to a gene: 11.

In its sample, this clone was seen many times. The chain recombines TRBV10-1 with TRBJ2-1; 13 positions agree with TRBD2. This CDR3 comprises 18 residues. The germline V gene encodes CDR1 WNHNN and CDR2 SYGVQD (reference sequence). J was trimmed by 5 bases and V by 6 bases; bases with no gene match: 13. Here the CDR3 reads CASSPGTSGALKNNEQFF. DNA of the CDR3: TGCGCCAGCAGCCCCGGGACTAGCGGGGCGCTAAAGAACAATGAGCAGTTCTTC.

The sample holds many counts of this clone. The chain combines TRBV2 with TRBJ1-1; D is uncertain. V was trimmed by 4 bases and J by 0 bases, leaving 15 bases between them. The CDR3 is made up of 16 amino acids. Per the germline V gene, CDR1 is SNHLY and CDR2 is FYNNEI. The CDR3 region has the DNA TGTGCCAGCAGTGGTTACCGCACGTTCATGAACACTGAAGCTTTCTTT. It is translated as CASSGYRTFMNTEAFF. Looking up the rest from reference TRBV2 and TRBJ1-1 gives the full variable domain: EPEVTQTPSHQVTQMGQEVILRCVPISNHLYFYWYRQILGQKVEFLVSFYNNEISEKSEIFDDQFSVERPDGSNFTLKIRSTKLEDSAMYFCASSGYRTFMNTEAFFGQGTRLTVV.

The chain joins TRBV5-6 to TRBJ2-2; possible D gene TRBD2, 6 bases. The CDR3 covers 14 residues. V was pared by 4 bases and J by 2 bases, with 9 bases between. The germline V gene encodes CDR1 SGHDT and CDR2 YYEEEE. The CDR3 region is CASSPGLNTGELFF. The CDR3 bases are TGTGCCAGCAGCCCGGGACTCAACACCGGGGAGCTGTTTTTT.

This clone was recorded at least ten times. The chain recombines TRBV5-1 with TRBJ2-2; no firm D call. The CDR3 loop spans 15 amino acids. Germline CDR1 is SGHRS and CDR2 is YFSETQ. V gave up 1 base and J gave up 4 bases, with 11 bases separating them. CDR3 coding DNA: TGCGCCAGCAGCTTGTGGAACAGTTTCACCGGGGAGCTGTTTTTT. Translating gives CASSLWNSFTGELFF.

In this sample, this clone turned up many times. One base away lies a much larger clone, so this may be a sequencing read error. The same CDR3 also results from other DNA sequences found in this sample. V usage is TRBV20-1 and J usage is TRBJ2-7, with 8 bases aligning to TRBD1. Germline-derived CDR1 and CDR2 are DFQATT and SNEGSKA (reference sequence). The CDR3 length is 16 residues. V lost 3 bases, J lost 6 bases, and 16 bases stayed unmatched. The CDR3 coding sequence is TGCAGTGCTAGTGTCCTGCCAGGGGGCAGTTCGGGCGAGCAGTACTTC. Its translation: CSASVLPGGSSGEQYF.

This clone was seen repeatedly, ten times or more. The DNA for the CDR3 is TGTGCCAGCAGCGCCGGACTAGCGGGAGGGCCGCAGACCCAGTACTTC. This translates into CASSAGLAGGPQTQYF. The chain employs TRBV9 and TRBJ2-5; 15 bases fit TRBD2. CDR1 and CDR2 from the germline V gene are SGDLS and YYNGEE. CDR3 length equals 16 residues. V lost 3 bases and J lost 6; bases outside the gene matches: 6.

There are many counts of this clone. The J gene is TRBJ2-5, the V gene TRBV3-1; D is undetermined. The V gene lost 0 bases and the J gene lost 7 bases, with 0 bases spanning the gap. Germline CDR1 and CDR2: LGHDT and YNNKEL (reference sequence). The CDR3 totals 10 residues. In DNA form, the CDR3 reads TGTGCCAGCAGCCAAGAGACCCAGTACTTC. This gives the protein CASSQETQYF.